One and the same sample provided the 26 T cell receptor beta chains below, sequenced in a study of cytomegalovirus exposure and HLA in healthy donors. PCR employed 60 Vbeta and 13 Jbeta primers. This table comes from immunoSEQ multiplex PCR, and its TCRdb copy is limited to in-frame clones, with some not included. The data contain about 140,000 clones, around 65% of them singletons. The specimen was PBMCs. Receptors originate from a woman aged 60-75 years in good health and CMV-seronegative.

The J gene is TRBJ2-7, the V gene TRBV6-5, with 9 bases that match TRBD1. CDR1 is MNHEY, CDR2 SVGAGI, per germline. With 4 bases clipped from V and 3 bases from J, the junction kept 10 bases outside the gene matches. The CDR3 has 16 residues. Here the CDR3 DNA reads TGTGCCAGCAGTTCCTTAACCGGGACAGGGATCTACGAGCAGTACTTC. It yields the protein CASSSLTGTGIYEQYF.

The V call is TRBV6-1, the J call TRBJ1-4; TRBD1 might be the D (5 bases). Germline V CDR1 and CDR2: MNHNS, SASEGT. Trimming left V 1 base short and J 2 bases short, with 11 bases between. CDR3 length equals 16 residues. As DNA, the CDR3 is TGTGCCAGCAGTGAAGGAACGGGACTGACTAATGAAAAACTGTTTTTT. Protein: CASSEGTGLTNEKLFF.

This clone was seen a handful of times. This chain uses TRBV5-1 with TRBJ2-3; D may be TRBD1 (6 bases). Trimming removed 3 bases at V and 3 bases at J, with 14 bases between. This CDR3 is 15 amino acids long. The germline CDR1 and CDR2 sequences are SGHRS and YFSETQ. Here the CDR3 reads CASSSGQLGTDTQYF. CDR3 coding DNA: TGCGCCAGCAGCTCCGGACAGCTTGGGACAGATACGCAGTATTTT.

The chain joins TRBV6-4 to TRBJ2-1, with 9 positions matching TRBD2. The V gene's germline CDR1 is MRHNA and CDR2 SNTAGT. This CDR3 has 15 residues. The V segment lost 6 bases and the J segment 5 bases; nucleotides outside the gene matches: 8. The CDR3 reads CASSPERGANNEQFF. In DNA form, the CDR3 reads TGTGCCAGCAGCCCGGAGCGGGGGGCCAACAATGAGCAGTTCTTC.

This chain joins TRBV7-3 and TRBJ2-1, with 8 bases lining up with TRBD1. The V segment lost 5 bases and the J segment 0 bases; nucleotides outside the gene matches: 6. Germline V gene data show CDR1 as SGHTA and CDR2 as FQGTGA. This CDR3 spans 16 amino acids. The CDR3 reads CASSPDQGASYNEQFF. The DNA for the CDR3 is TGTGCCAGCAGCCCCGATCAGGGGGCCTCCTACAATGAGCAGTTCTTC.

The chain recombines TRBV11-2 with TRBJ2-1, with 9 bases identical to TRBD2. The CDR3 is 15 residues long. With 6 bases clipped from V and 7 bases from J, the junction kept 10 bases outside the gene matches. Germline CDR1 is SGHAT and CDR2 is FQNNGV. The CDR3 sequence: CASRVERGAMNEQFF. CDR3 nucleotide sequence: TGTGCCAGCAGGGTGGAGCGGGGGGCCATGAATGAGCAGTTCTTC.

The chain employs TRBV27 and TRBJ1-2; weak D call: TRBD1 (5 bases). The ends were cut back, 1 base at V and 3 bases at J, with 9 bases in the middle. The CDR3 has 14 amino acids. CDR1 is MNHEY, CDR2 SMNVEV, per germline (reference sequence). CDR3 amino acids: CASSLWQGHYGYTF. CDR3 bases: TGTGCCAGCAGTTTATGGCAGGGCCACTATGGCTACACCTTC.

The chain links TRBV19 to TRBJ1-1; no clear D gene. Germline V gene sequence: CDR1 LNHDA, CDR2 SQIVND (reference sequence). The CDR3 sequence is 13 residues long. Trimming took off 5 bases at V and 10 bases at J, with 17 bases between the two ends. CDR3 protein: CASSSEGGLAAFF. CDR3 coding DNA: TGTGCCAGTAGTTCCGAGGGAGGTTTAGCAGCTTTCTTT. Full variable domain (missing parts from reference TRBV19 and TRBJ1-1): DGGITQSPKYLFRKEGQNVTLSCEQNLNHDAMYWYRQDPGQGLRLIYYSQIVNDFQKGDIAEGYSVSREKKESFPLTVTSAQKNPTAFYLCASSSEGGLAAFFGQGTRLTVV.

This clone was found once. V is TRBV11-2 and J is TRBJ2-1, with D possibly TRBD2 on 5 matching bases. This CDR3 contains 16 residues. Germline CDR1 reads SGHAT; CDR2 reads FQNNGV. The V end was cut by 0 bases, the J end by 0 bases, with 9 bases between. For the CDR3, the DNA is TGTGCCAGCAGCTTAGAGGCGGGTTCCTCCTACAATGAGCAGTTCTTC. Protein product: CASSLEAGSSYNEQFF. Full variable domain (outside the CDR3, taken from reference TRBV11-2 and TRBJ2-1): EAGVAQSPRYKIIEKRQSVAFWCNPISGHATLYWYQQILGQGPKLLIQFQNNGVVDDSQLPKDRFSAERLKGVDSTLKIQPAKLEDSAVYLCASSLEAGSSYNEQFFGPGTRLTVL.

The chain couples TRBV7-2 to TRBJ2-5, with D tentatively TRBD1 (5 bases). The length of the CDR3 is 14 residues. V gave up 8 bases and J gave up 4 bases, with 17 bases separating them. Germline V CDR1 and CDR2: SGHTA, FQGNSA. This CDR3 is CASGRRVGPETQYF. In DNA form, the CDR3 reads TGTGCCAGCGGACGCAGGGTGGGGCCAGAGACCCAGTACTTC.

This clone has only a few counts. This chain uses TRBV11-2 with TRBJ2-6; D perhaps matches TRBD1 (5 bases). The V end lost 5 bases, the J end lost 4 bases, and 15 bases lay between the germline ends. The CDR3 has 16 residues. Germline CDR1 reads SGHAT; CDR2 reads FQNNGV. CDR3 amino acids: CASSTYTGGGANVLTF. The CDR3 DNA sequence: TGTGCCAGCAGCACATACACAGGTGGAGGGGCCAACGTCCTGACTTTC.

The rearrangement uses TRBV1 and TRBJ2-1; the table's TRBD2 call for D was not verified on the DNA. TRBV1 is a pseudogene. There are 17 residues in the CDR3. CDR3 coding DNA: TGCACCAGCAGCCAAGCCGGAGGGGGGGGAGCCTACAATGAGCAGTTCTTC. Translating it yields CTSSQAGGGGAYNEQFF.

This clone was observed a handful of times. This chain joins TRBV7-8 and TRBJ1-1; 10 nucleotides agree with TRBD1. CDR3 length: 16 residues. Germline trimming cut 5 bases from V and 2 bases from J; bases unmatched to any gene: 8. From germline, CDR1 is SGHVS and CDR2 FQNEAQ. The CDR3 nucleotides are TGTGCCAGCAGCCCAGTGCGGGACAGGGGCAACACTGAAGCTTTCTTT. Translated: CASSPVRDRGNTEAFF.

The chain links TRBV7-2 to TRBJ2-2; D gene ambiguous. Trimming removed 1 base from V and 6 bases from J, with 9 bases in between. The CDR3 is 14 amino acids. Germline CDR1 reads SGHTA; CDR2 reads FQGNSA. Written as DNA, the CDR3 is TGTGCCAGCAGCTTAGTTATAACGGCCGGGGAGCTGTTTTTT. Translating gives CASSLVITAGELFF. The whole variable domain, remainder taken from reference TRBV7-2 and TRBJ2-2, is GAGVSQSPSNKVTEKGKDVELRCDPISGHTALYWYRQSLGQGLEFLIYFQGNSAPDKSGLPSDRFSAERTGGSVSTLTIQRTQQEDSAVYLCASSLVITAGELFFGEGSRLTVL.

The genes are TRBV29-1 and TRBJ1-3; TRBD1 agrees at 7 bases. Germline loops: CDR1 SQVTM, CDR2 ANQGSEA. The CDR3 sequence is 12 residues long. Unmatched junction bases numbered 2, after V lost 7 bases and J lost 2 bases. The DNA for the CDR3 is TGCAGCGCGACAGGGACTGGAAACACCATATATTTT. This codes for CSATGTGNTIYF.

This chain links TRBV7-9 with TRBJ1-2; D possibly corresponds to TRBD1 (5 bases). The germline gives CDR1 SEHNR, CDR2 FQNEAQ (reference sequence). The length of the CDR3 is 16 residues. V gave up 0 bases and J gave up 2 bases, with 13 bases separating them. The CDR3 spells CASSLALAGRNYGYTF. The CDR3 nucleotides are TGTGCCAGCAGCTTAGCTCTCGCAGGGCGGAACTATGGCTACACCTTC.

The genes are TRBV19 and TRBJ2-5, with TRBD2 identical over 8 bases. CDR1 is LNHDA, CDR2 SQIVND, per germline (reference sequence). J was trimmed by 4 bases and V by 4 bases; bases with no gene match: 11. The CDR3 covers 16 residues. The CDR3 nucleotides are TGTGCCAGTAGTACATTGGGAGGACTAGCAAGAGAGACCCAGTACTTC. This translates into CASSTLGGLARETQYF.

This clone was detected a few times. Other DNA sequences from this sample encode an identical CDR3 as well. V and J are TRBV7-2 and TRBJ2-7; D is possibly TRBD1 (5 bases). The CDR3 contains 13 residues. V lost 5 bases and J lost 0, with 8 bases in between. The germline gives CDR1 SGHTA, CDR2 FQGNSA. The CDR3 DNA sequence: TGTGCCAGCAGCCTAGGGGCCTCCTACGAGCAGTACTTC. Its translation: CASSLGASYEQYF.

The chain joins TRBV4-1 to TRBJ2-7, with D tentatively TRBD1 (5 bases). V lost 1 base, J lost 6 bases, and 10 bases lay in between. Per germline, CDR1 MGHRA and CDR2 YSYEKL. CDR3 size: 13 residues. CDR3 in DNA: TGCGCCAGCAGCCAAGGCAGGGTCGGCGAGCAGTACTTC. Translated: CASSQGRVGEQYF.

The chain combines TRBV7-2 with TRBJ2-5; the D is unclear. The J call may be in error: the DNA end matches TRBJ2-7 better. The germline gives CDR1 SGHTA, CDR2 FQGNSA. The CDR3 loop spans 13 amino acids. In nucleotides, the CDR3 is TGTGCCAGCAGCTTATCTCAACGGTCCGAGCAGTACTTC. Encoded protein: CASSLSQRSEQYF.

The rearrangement joins TRBV7-8 to TRBJ1-2; D perhaps matches TRBD1 (6 bases). The germline CDR1 and CDR2 sequences are SGHVS and FQNEAQ. The CDR3 has 16 residues. V lost 5 bases, J lost 0 bases, and 16 bases lay in between. CDR3 coding DNA: TGTGCCAGCAGCGCCTACAGGGTCCCAGCTAACTATGGCTACACCTTC. It encodes CASSAYRVPANYGYTF.

This chain links TRBV7-3 with TRBJ2-3; the D is unclear. CDR1 and CDR2 from the germline V gene are SGHTA and FQGTGA. Between the trimmed V and J ends, which lost 3 bases and 2 bases, there was a span of 9 bases. The CDR3 totals 14 residues. The CDR3 sequence is CASSLRLTTDTQYF. In DNA, the CDR3 is TGTGCCAGCAGCTTGAGGCTAACCACAGATACGCAGTATTTT.

This chain uses TRBV5-1 with TRBJ1-2; TRBD1 matches 9 bases. The CDR3 is 15 amino acids. The junction had 5 bases not matched to a gene; V was cut back by 3 bases and J by 2 bases. Germline V gene data show CDR1 as SGHRS and CDR2 as YFSETQ. Written as DNA, the CDR3 is TGCGCCAGCAGCTCCTCCGGGACAGGGAACTATGGCTACACCTTC. It specifies CASSSSGTGNYGYTF.

This clone was counted a single time. CDR3 in DNA: TGTGCCAGCAGTCGGGACCCTTACGACAGGGGGCTAGGCTACACCTTC. Protein product: CASSRDPYDRGLGYTF. The gene calls are TRBV27 and TRBJ1-2, with TRBD1 matching over 10 bases. The CDR3 is 16 amino acids. The V gene end was trimmed by 5 bases and the J gene end by 8 bases; junction bases not matched to a gene: 14. Looked up from germline, CDR1 is MNHEY and CDR2 is SMNVEV (reference sequence).

This clone was found a few times. The CDR3 protein is CASRLGTANTEAFF. As DNA, the CDR3 is TGTGCCAGCAGACTGGGGACTGCGAACACTGAAGCTTTCTTT. The rearrangement joins TRBV6-1 to TRBJ1-1, with D perhaps TRBD1 (5 bases). Germline V gives CDR1 MNHNS, CDR2 SASEGT. This CDR3 comprises 14 residues. V lost 6 bases and J 1 base, leaving 12 bases between the germline ends.

CDR3 in DNA: TGTGCCAGCAGTGTGGGGGGGGTTTTCACCTACGAGCAGTACTTC. Its translation: CASSVGGVFTYEQYF. The chain recombines TRBV25-1 with TRBJ2-7; 7 bases fit TRBD2. The trim removed 4 bases at V and 2 bases at J, leaving 8 bases unmatched. CDR3 length: 15 amino acids. Germline CDR1 MGHDK, CDR2 SYGVNS.